This T cell receptor (beta chain) was captured by sequencing in a study of blood T cell repertoires in COVID-19. Sequencing was performed with immunoSEQ multiplex PCR; in TCRdb, only in-frame clones are kept and a portion is missing. This sample has about 190,000 clones, with less than 85% found just once. The V gene's germline CDR1 is MNHEY and CDR2 SMNVEV (reference sequence). CDR3 length: 14 residues. Trimming removed 5 bases from V and 4 bases from J; junction bases left unmatched: 7. The receptor's source is a woman aged 50 to 60 with acute or convalescent COVID-19. Sequencing was performed on peripheral blood. The J gene is TRBJ2-7, the V gene TRBV27; 8 bases line up with TRBD1. CDR3 protein: CASSIRQGTYEQYF. The CDR3 nucleotides read TGTGCCAGCAGTATACGACAGGGGACGTACGAGCAGTACTTC.